This T cell receptor (beta chain) stems from a study of T cell responses to AZD1222 COVID-19 vaccine. Findings of the study overall: Most donors were white British and more were female, and clonal diversity was possibly underestimated. Sampling captured repertoires only after the peak T cell response. Unmutated variant regions are reportedly targeted by nearly half of spike-specific TCRs.

The V and J ends lost 6 bases and 5 bases respectively, with 7 bases between them. The CDR3 runs to 11 residues. Germline-derived CDR1 and CDR2 are MNHEY and SMNVEV (reference sequence). Here immunoSEQ multiplex PCR was the method, and the copy in TCRdb shows in-frame clones only, minus some. The sample includes about 87,000 clones, approximately 90% of them seen just once. With regard to this clone: Its specificity is not known.

The sequences come from peripheral blood, collected on day 0 of AZD1222 vaccination. The chain links TRBV27 to TRBJ2-5; D gene ambiguous. This sequence originates from an adult in good health. CDR3 protein: CASRMAETQYF. Here the CDR3 DNA reads TGTGCCAGCAGGATGGCGGAGACCCAGTACTTC.